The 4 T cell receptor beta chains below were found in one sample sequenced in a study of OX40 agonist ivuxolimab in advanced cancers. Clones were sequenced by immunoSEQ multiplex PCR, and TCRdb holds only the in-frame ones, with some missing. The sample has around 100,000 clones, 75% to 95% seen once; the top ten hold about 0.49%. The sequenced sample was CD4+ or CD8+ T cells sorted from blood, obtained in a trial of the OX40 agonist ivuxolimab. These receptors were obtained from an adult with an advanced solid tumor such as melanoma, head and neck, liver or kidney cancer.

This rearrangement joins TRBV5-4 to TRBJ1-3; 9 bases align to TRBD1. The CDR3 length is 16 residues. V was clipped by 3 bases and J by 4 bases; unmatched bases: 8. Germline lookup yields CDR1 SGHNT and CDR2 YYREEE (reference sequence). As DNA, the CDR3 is TGTGCCAGCAGCTCTGAGGGACAGGGCCCCGGAAACACCATATATTTT. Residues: CASSSEGQGPGNTIYF.

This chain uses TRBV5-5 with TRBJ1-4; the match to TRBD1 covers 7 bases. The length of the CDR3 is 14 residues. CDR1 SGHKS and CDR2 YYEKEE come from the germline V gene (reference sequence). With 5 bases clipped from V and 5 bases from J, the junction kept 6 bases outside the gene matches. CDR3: CASSSSTGNEKLFF. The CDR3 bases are TGTGCCAGCAGTTCCTCGACAGGGAATGAAAAACTGTTTTTT.

The DNA for the CDR3 is TGTGCCAGCAGCCCCGGACAGGGGGCAGGTGGGGCCAACGTCCTGACTTTC. It encodes CASSPGQGAGGANVLTF. The chain links TRBV7-9 to TRBJ2-6; 11 bases agree with TRBD1. With V trimmed by 5 bases and J by 3 bases, 6 bases remained unmatched. The CDR3 length is 17 residues. Germline values: CDR1 SEHNR, CDR2 FQNEAQ (reference sequence).

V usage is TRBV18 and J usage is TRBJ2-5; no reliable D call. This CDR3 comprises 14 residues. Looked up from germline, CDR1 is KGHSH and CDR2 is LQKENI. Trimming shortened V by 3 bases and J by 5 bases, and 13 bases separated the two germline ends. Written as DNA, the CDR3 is TGTGCCAGCTCACCTACGGCGTTGAAGGAGACCCAGTACTTC. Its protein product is CASSPTALKETQYF.